The 20 T cell receptor beta chains below all came from one sample that was sequenced in a study of CD8 T cells in ankylosing spondylitis (dated by TCRdb to 2016 to 2017). Libraries were built with 5' RACE. Sequencing was carried out with an Illumina MiSeq. TCRdb reprocessed the public reads (quality trimming at Q25 with fastp, clone calling with MiXCR) and kept in-frame beta chains. CDR3 protein duplicates are merged, each entry listing the most common genes and DNA. This sample comprises 35,000 to 40,000 distinct CDR3 sequences, 16% of them detected only once. The ten largest clones take up roughly 45% of the sample. The sequencing input was blood. The receptors were gathered from a male donor with ankylosing spondylitis or in good health (not recorded which).

This clonotype was recorded once. The rearrangement links TRBV7-4 to TRBJ2-7; D perhaps matches TRBD2 (5 bases). The CDR3 is 14 residues long. Trimming left V 1 base short and J 2 bases short, with 9 bases between. Germline CDR1 SGHVT, CDR2 SQSDAQ. CDR3 in amino acids: CASSLVRVPYEQYV. CDR3 DNA sequence: TGTGCCAGCAGCTTAGTGAGGGTTCCCTACGAGCAGTACGTC.

In this sample, this clonotype turned up a few times. The chain links TRBV5-1 to TRBJ2-5; TRBD1 matches at 8 bases. Trimming took 4 bases from V and 2 from J; bases not matched to a gene: 4. This CDR3 region has 14 residues. The V gene's germline CDR1 is SGHRS and CDR2 YFSETQ. In DNA, the CDR3 is TGCGCCAGCAGCCCCGGGACAGGACAAGAGACCCAGTACTTC. It yields the protein CASSPGTGQETQYF.

The chain couples TRBV7-9 to TRBJ2-3, with unresolved D. CDR1 and CDR2 (germline): SEHNR, FQNEAQ (reference sequence). With 1 base removed from V and 3 bases from J, the gap between germline ends came to 8 bases. The CDR3 runs 14 residues. The chain's CDR3 is CASSLGPQTDTQYF. In DNA form, the CDR3 reads TGTGCCAGCAGCTTAGGTCCGCAAACAGATACGCAGTATTTT.

This clonotype was picked up a small number of times. V gene TRBV4-3 combines with J gene TRBJ1-1; D perhaps matches TRBD1 (5 bases). The CDR3 spans 15 residues. Germline V lookup: CDR1 LGHNA, CDR2 YSLEER. With 0 bases removed from V and 3 bases from J, the gap between germline ends came to 11 bases. CDR3 sequence (DNA): TGCGCCAGCAGCCAAGATGGGGACCGGTACACTGAAGCTTTCTTT. Translating gives CASSQDGDRYTEAFF.

This clonotype showed up just a few times. The chain recombines TRBV6-6 with TRBJ2-7; 9 bases agree with TRBD1. Germline V CDR1 and CDR2: MNHNY, SVGAGI (reference sequence). V shed 2 bases and J 6 bases; nucleotides not matched to a gene: 5. The CDR3 contains 14 residues. The CDR3 reads CASSYRDRDGEQYF. CDR3 coding DNA: TGTGCCAGCAGTTACAGGGACAGGGACGGCGAGCAGTACTTC.

V and J are TRBV7-9 and TRBJ2-4, with D tentatively TRBD1 (6 bases). Germline assignment: CDR1 SEHNR and CDR2 FQNEAQ (reference sequence). Trimming pared 4 bases from V and 3 bases from J, leaving 16 bases between. The CDR3 has 16 amino acids. The CDR3 DNA follows: TGTGCCAGCAGCTCCCCCCAGGGGCGAGTCAAAAACATTCAGTACTTC. The encoded protein is CASSSPQGRVKNIQYF.

This chain connects TRBV20-1 to TRBJ2-3; unclear D gene. Germline V CDR1 and CDR2: DFQATT, SNEGSKA (reference sequence). The V and J ends lost 3 bases and 2 bases respectively, with 9 bases between them. The CDR3 runs 13 residues. The CDR3 DNA follows: TGCAGTGCTAGGTGGGCTCTCACAGATACGCAGTATTTT. This gives the protein CSARWALTDTQYF.

The chain recombines TRBV5-1 with TRBJ2-3; D gene uncertain. This CDR3 region has 15 residues. V shed 5 bases and J shed 6 bases, with 19 bases lying between them. In germline, CDR1 is SGHRS, CDR2 YFSETQ. CDR3 region: CASSGEGKTSDTQYF. For the CDR3, the DNA is TGCGCCAGCAGTGGCGAAGGGAAGACTTCGGATACGCAGTATTTT.

In its sample, this clonotype was seen a few times. The chain joins TRBV12-3 or TRBV12-4 to TRBJ2-7; tentatively, D is TRBD1 (6 bases). Trimming stripped 5 bases from V and 2 bases from J, with 10 bases between. The CDR3 runs to 13 residues. In DNA, the CDR3 is TGTGCCAGCAGTCCAGGACAGACCTACGAGCAGTACTTC. Translated, it gives CASSPGQTYEQYF.

As DNA, the CDR3 is TGTGCCAGCAGCTTAAAGGGAGCCGGGGAGCTGTTTTTT. Residues: CASSLKGAGELFF. The genes are TRBV7-3 and TRBJ2-2, with a possible D match to TRBD2 (5 bases). The CDR3 has 13 residues. Germline assignment: CDR1 SGHTA and CDR2 FQGTGA. V lost 1 base to trimming and J lost 6 bases, with 6 bases between them.

This chain connects TRBV5-1 to TRBJ2-1; 16 bases fit TRBD2. V gave up 2 bases and J gave up 8 bases; unmatched junction bases: 4. CDR1 is SGHRS, CDR2 YFSETQ, per germline. CDR3 length: 16 residues. CDR3 protein: CASSLGTSGGAYEQFF. In DNA, the CDR3 is TGCGCCAGCAGCTTAGGGACTAGCGGGGGGGCTTATGAGCAGTTCTTC.

This clonotype was detected only a few times. This chain connects TRBV9 to TRBJ1-3; D gene unclear. Per the germline V gene, CDR1 is SGDLS and CDR2 is YYNGEE. This CDR3 has 12 amino acids. The V end lost 3 bases, the J end lost 6 bases, and 7 bases lay between the germline ends. CDR3 sequence: CASSDQLNTIYF. For the CDR3, the DNA is TGTGCCAGCAGCGACCAGTTAAACACCATATATTTT. Based on the CDR3 plus reference TRBV9 and TRBJ1-3, the full variable domain is DSGVTQTPKHLITATGQRVTLRCSPRSGDLSVYWYQQSLDQGLQFLIQYYNGEERAKGNILERFSAQQFPDLHSELNLSSLELGDSALYFCASSDQLNTIYFGEGSWLTVV.

This clonotype has just a few counts. V and J are TRBV12-3 or TRBV12-4 and TRBJ2-1, with D unresolved. Trimming left V 6 bases short and J 0 bases short, with 12 bases between. This CDR3 is built from 15 residues. CDR3 in amino acids: CASSPDWGSYNEQFF. The CDR3 DNA follows: TGTGCCAGCAGCCCTGACTGGGGCTCCTACAATGAGCAGTTCTTC.

This sequence joins TRBV5-1 and TRBJ2-1, with D unresolved. This CDR3 spans 15 amino acids. V lost 5 bases to trimming and J lost 0 bases, with 12 bases between them. Germline assignment: CDR1 SGHRS and CDR2 YFSETQ. CDR3 bases: TGCGCCAGCAGTCCTCCGCAGAACTCCTACAATGAGCAGTTCTTC. Encoded protein: CASSPPQNSYNEQFF.

This clonotype turned up a few times. This chain joins TRBV11-3 and TRBJ2-1, with D possibly being TRBD1 (5 bases). CDR3 length equals 12 residues. In germline, CDR1 is SGHNT, CDR2 YENEEA. Trimming removed 5 bases from V and 7 bases from J, with 9 bases in between. The DNA for the CDR3 is TGTGCCAGCAGCCCGCAGGGAAATGAGCAGTTCTTC. The encoded protein is CASSPQGNEQFF.

This chain connects TRBV29-1 to TRBJ2-2, with unresolved D. CDR3 size: 13 residues. V was trimmed by 3 bases and J by 1 base, leaving 6 bases between them. The germline V gene has CDR1 SQVTM and CDR2 ANQGSEA. The CDR3 region has the DNA TGCAGCGTTGACAGAGAGAACACCGGGGAGCTGTTTTTT. Protein product: CSVDRENTGELFF.

This clonotype was picked up a small number of times. The CDR3 protein is CASTPGGAWNEQFF. CDR3 in DNA: TGTGCCAGCACCCCGGGGGGGGCCTGGAATGAGCAGTTCTTC. The chain couples TRBV6-5 to TRBJ2-1; 8 bases align to TRBD2. V gave up 7 bases and J gave up 7 bases; unmatched junction bases: 9. Per germline, CDR1 MNHEY and CDR2 SVGAGI. The CDR3 sequence is 14 residues long.

This clonotype was picked up a small number of times. J is TRBJ2-2 and V is TRBV6-2 or TRBV6-3; D is unresolved. This CDR3 comprises 15 residues. V was trimmed by 5 bases and J by 2 bases, leaving 12 bases between them. Germline lookup yields CDR1 MNHEY and CDR2 SVGEGT. The CDR3 is CASSMPGSNTGELFF. In DNA, the CDR3 is TGTGCCAGCAGTATGCCCGGGTCCAACACCGGGGAGCTGTTTTTT.

CDR3 nucleotides: TGTGCCAGCATGGACGGCCCCTCCTACGAGCAGTACTTC. Its protein is CASMDGPSYEQYF. This chain uses TRBV2 with TRBJ2-7; D is unclear. V lost 7 bases to trimming and J lost 0 bases, with 10 bases between them. The CDR3 is 13 residues long. CDR1 and CDR2 (germline): SNHLY, FYNNEI. Variable domain in full (rest from reference TRBV2 and TRBJ2-7): EPEVTQTPSHQVTQMGQEVILRCVPISNHLYFYWYRQILGQKVEFLVSFYNNEISEKSEIFDDQFSVERPDGSNFTLKIRSTKLEDSAMYFCASMDGPSYEQYFGPGTRLTVT.

This clonotype was observed a few times. The chain recombines TRBV5-1 with TRBJ1-4; D perhaps matches TRBD1 (5 bases). The germline V gene has CDR1 SGHRS and CDR2 YFSETQ. The CDR3 is 14 amino acids. Trimming removed 0 bases at V and 8 bases at J, with 11 bases between. This chain's CDR3 is CASSLVPGREKLFF. The CDR3 coding sequence is TGCGCCAGCAGCTTGGTTCCGGGACGGGAAAAACTGTTTTTT.